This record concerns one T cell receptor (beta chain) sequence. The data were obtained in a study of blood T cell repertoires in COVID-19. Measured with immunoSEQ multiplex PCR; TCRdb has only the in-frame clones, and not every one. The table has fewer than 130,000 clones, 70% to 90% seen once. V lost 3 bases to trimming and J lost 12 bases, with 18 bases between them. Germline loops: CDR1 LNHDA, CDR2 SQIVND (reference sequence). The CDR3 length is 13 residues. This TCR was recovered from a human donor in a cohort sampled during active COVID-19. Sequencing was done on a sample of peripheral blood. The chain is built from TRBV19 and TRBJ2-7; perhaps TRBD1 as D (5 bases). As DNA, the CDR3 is TGTGCCAGTAGTATGGTCTCAGGGTTAGATTGGTACTTC. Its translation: CASSMVSGLDWYF.